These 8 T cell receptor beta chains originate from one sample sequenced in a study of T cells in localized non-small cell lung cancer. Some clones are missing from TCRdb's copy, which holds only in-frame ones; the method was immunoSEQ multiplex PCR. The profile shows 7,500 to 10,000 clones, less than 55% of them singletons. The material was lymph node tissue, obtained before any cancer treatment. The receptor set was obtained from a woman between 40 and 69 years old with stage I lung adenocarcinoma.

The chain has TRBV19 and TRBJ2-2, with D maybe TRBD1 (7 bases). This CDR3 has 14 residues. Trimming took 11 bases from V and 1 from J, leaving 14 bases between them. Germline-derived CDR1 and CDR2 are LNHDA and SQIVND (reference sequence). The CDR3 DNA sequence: TGTGCCGGACGCGGGACAGTGAACACCGGGGAGCTGTTTTTT. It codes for CAGRGTVNTGELFF.

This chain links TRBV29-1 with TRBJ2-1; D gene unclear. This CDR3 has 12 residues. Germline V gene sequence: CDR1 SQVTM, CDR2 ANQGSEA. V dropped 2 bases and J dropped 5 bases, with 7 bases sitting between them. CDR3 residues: CSVEMRDNEQFF. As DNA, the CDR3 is TGCAGCGTTGAAATGAGAGACAATGAGCAGTTCTTC.

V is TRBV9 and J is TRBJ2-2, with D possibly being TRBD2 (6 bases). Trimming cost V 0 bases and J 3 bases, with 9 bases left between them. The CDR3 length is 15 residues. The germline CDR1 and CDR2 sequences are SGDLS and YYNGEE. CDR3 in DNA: TGTGCCAGCAGCGTAGCATCGGGGGACACCGGGGAGCTGTTTTTT. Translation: CASSVASGDTGELFF.

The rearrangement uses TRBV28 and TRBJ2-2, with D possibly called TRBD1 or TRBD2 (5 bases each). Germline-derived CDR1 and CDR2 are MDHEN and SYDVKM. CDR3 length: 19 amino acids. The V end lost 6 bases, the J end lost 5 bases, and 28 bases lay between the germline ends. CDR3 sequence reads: CASSYTTGKGDPATGELFF. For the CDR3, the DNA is TGTGCCAGCAGCTATACCACGGGGAAAGGGGATCCTGCGACCGGGGAGCTGTTTTTT.

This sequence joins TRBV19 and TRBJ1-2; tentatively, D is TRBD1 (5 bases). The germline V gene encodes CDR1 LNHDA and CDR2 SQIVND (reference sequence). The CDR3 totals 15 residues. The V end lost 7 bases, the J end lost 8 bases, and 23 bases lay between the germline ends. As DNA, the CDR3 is TGTGCCAGTACTTACCCGGGGGGAGATCCGAGCGGCTACACCTTC. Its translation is CASTYPGGDPSGYTF.

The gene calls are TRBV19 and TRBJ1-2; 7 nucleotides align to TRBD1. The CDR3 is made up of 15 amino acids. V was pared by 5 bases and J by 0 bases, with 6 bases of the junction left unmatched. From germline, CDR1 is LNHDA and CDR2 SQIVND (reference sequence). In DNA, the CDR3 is TGTGCCAGTAGTCCCGGGACAGCTCCTAACTATGGCTACACCTTC. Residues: CASSPGTAPNYGYTF.

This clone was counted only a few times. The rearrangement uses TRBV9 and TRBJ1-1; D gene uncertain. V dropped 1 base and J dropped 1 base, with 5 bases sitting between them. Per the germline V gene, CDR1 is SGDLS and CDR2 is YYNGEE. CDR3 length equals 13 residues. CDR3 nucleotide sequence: TGTGCCAGCAGCGTATGGGGGAACACTGAAGCTTTCTTT. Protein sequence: CASSVWGNTEAFF.

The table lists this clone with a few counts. The chain's CDR3 is CASSVGFEANTGELFF. Here the CDR3 DNA reads TGTGCCAGCAGCGTAGGTTTCGAGGCCAACACCGGGGAGCTGTTTTTT. The chain has TRBV9 and TRBJ2-2, with D unclear. This CDR3 spans 16 amino acids. Trimming removed 0 bases from V and 2 bases from J, with 11 bases in between. Germline loops: CDR1 SGDLS, CDR2 YYNGEE. Full variable domain (remainder filled in from reference TRBV9 and TRBJ2-2): DSGVTQTPKHLITATGQRVTLRCSPRSGDLSVYWYQQSLDQGLQFLIQYYNGEERAKGNILERFSAQQFPDLHSELNLSSLELGDSALYFCASSVGFEANTGELFFGEGSRLTVL.